The rows below give T cell receptor beta chains drawn from one sample of a study of shared clonotypes between healthy human individuals. Sequencing used immunoSEQ multiplex PCR; TCRdb keeps in-frame clones, though not all of them. This sample has some 690,000 clones, with less than 95% found just once. The sequencing input was memory CD8+ T cells from PBMCs. The origin of the receptors is a man younger than 35 in good health. Some clones in this sample may be carry-over from other donors' samples. CDR3s include the opening cysteine and the closing phenylalanine or tryptophan. A D gene is named only where the DNA matches it firmly. Size tells how often a clone was seen (once, few, many) or the class of an expanded clone, and some rows leave it out.

J	size	V	D	CDR3	DNA
TRBJ2-3	.	TRBV6-5	.	CASTLADTQYF	TGTGCCAGCACCCTGGCAGATACGCAGTATTTT
TRBJ2-5	.	TRBV7-9	.	CASSAGLKETQYF	TGTGCCAGCAGCGCGGGACTCAAAGAGACCCAGTACTTC
TRBJ2-6	once	TRBV9	.	CASRETGGSGANVLTF	TGTGCCAGCAGGGAGACCGGGGGCTCTGGGGCCAACGTCCTGACTTTC
TRBJ2-7	.	TRBV27	TRBD2	CASSWTSDSYEQYF	TGTGCCAGCAGTTGGACTAGCGACTCCTACGAGCAGTACTTC
TRBJ2-7	.	TRBV27	TRBD2	CASSPLGGAYEQYF	TGTGCCAGCAGTCCCTTGGGGGGGGCCTACGAGCAGTACTTC
TRBJ2-7	.	TRBV19	TRBD2	CASSIFQRGSYEQYF	TGTGCCAGTAGTATTTTCCAGCGGGGTTCCTACGAGCAGTACTTC
TRBJ2-3	.	TRBV11-2	.	CASRTLNVQGTDTQYF	TGTGCCAGCAGGACGCTGAACGTCCAGGGCACAGATACGCAGTATTTT
TRBJ2-1	.	TRBV10-2	TRBD2	CASYKWSASGARHNEQFF	TGCGCCAGCTATAAGTGGTCGGCTAGCGGGGCCCGACACAATGAGCAGTTCTTC
TRBJ2-7	.	TRBV2	.	CASSTPRQLVVYEQYF	TGTGCCAGCAGCACTCCCCGGCAACTAGTAGTTTACGAGCAGTACTTC
TRBJ2-3	once	TRBV28	.	CASRAQGTDTQYF	TGTGCCAGCAGAGCCCAAGGCACAGATACGCAGTATTTT
TRBJ2-1	.	TRBV5-4	TRBD2	CASTHAGLAGGYSYNEQFF	TGTGCCAGCACCCACGCGGGACTAGCGGGAGGTTACTCCTACAATGAGCAGTTCTTC
TRBJ2-7	.	TRBV14	.	CASSRRDSPPYEQYF	TGTGCCAGCAGCAGGAGGGACAGTCCGCCCTACGAGCAGTACTTC
TRBJ2-2	once	TRBV6-5	.	CASSHRAPGELFF	TGTGCCAGCAGCCACAGGGCCCCGGGGGAGCTGTTTTTT
TRBJ2-7	.	TRBV4-3	.	CASSQEAGPKIYEQYF	TGCGCCAGCAGCCAAGAGGCGGGACCGAAGATCTACGAGCAGTACTTC
TRBJ2-7	.	TRBV19	.	CASRDGSYEQYF	TGTGCCAGCCGGGACGGATCCTACGAGCAGTACTTC
TRBJ2-5	.	TRBV6-1	.	CASSGRTVGLQETQYF	TGTGCCAGCAGTGGCCGGACGGTGGGGTTACAAGAGACCCAGTACTTC
TRBJ1-2	.	TRBV6-5	.	CASIHPGEADYTF	TGTGCCAGCATACACCCAGGGGAAGCGGACTACACCTTC
TRBJ2-1	.	TRBV10-3	.	CATAPSGSYNEQFF	TGTGCCACCGCCCCCAGCGGCTCCTACAATGAGCAGTTCTTC
TRBJ1-1	few	TRBV30	.	CAWGREKQAFF	TGTGCCTGGGGTCGCGAAAAACAAGCTTTCTTT
TRBJ2-2	.	TRBV28	.	CASSSPHRVGGELFF	TGTGCCAGCAGCAGCCCCCACAGGGTGGGCGGGGAGCTGTTTTTT
TRBJ2-1	.	TRBV27	.	CASSLAVGVRSYNEQFF	TGTGCCAGCAGTTTAGCCGTCGGGGTGCGTTCCTACAATGAGCAGTTCTTC
TRBJ2-3	.	TRBV4-3	TRBD1	CASSQVGQGRSTDTQYF	TGCGCCAGCAGCCAAGTTGGACAGGGCCGTAGCACAGATACGCAGTATTTT
TRBJ1-2	.	TRBV2	TRBD1	CASRGGQGGNYGYTF	TGTGCCAGCAGAGGGGGACAGGGAGGGAACTATGGCTACACCTTC
TRBJ2-7	.	TRBV19	.	CATRGWGHEQYF	TGTGCCACCCGAGGCTGGGGGCACGAGCAGTACTTC
TRBJ1-2	.	TRBV29-1	.	CSVEGWTNYGYTF	TGCAGCGTTGAAGGGTGGACTAACTATGGCTACACCTTC
TRBJ2-7	.	TRBV10-3	.	CASRATLGHEQYF	TGTGCCAGTAGGGCGACCCTTGGGCACGAGCAGTACTTC
TRBJ2-7	.	TRBV14	TRBD2	CASSRVGGLAVGKYF	TGTGCCAGCAGCCGGGTAGGTGGACTAGCGGTTGGAAAGTACTTC
TRBJ2-7	.	TRBV4-1	TRBD1	CASSQDPWTGSYEQYF	TGCGCCAGCAGCCAGGATCCCTGGACAGGGTCCTACGAGCAGTACTTC
TRBJ1-1	.	TRBV4-1	TRBD1	CASSQDRGGGRLEAFF	TGCGCCAGCAGCCAAGATAGAGGAGGGGGCCGACTTGAAGCTTTCTTT
TRBJ2-7	.	TRBV15	.	CATSRDRIEVAGQLYEQYF	TGTGCCACCAGCAGAGATCGCATCGAGGTAGCGGGACAGCTCTACGAGCAGTACTTC
TRBJ2-5	.	TRBV4-1	.	CASSDGRGETQYF	TGCGCCAGCAGCGACGGACGCGGAGAGACCCAGTACTTC
TRBJ2-1	.	TRBV7-9	.	CASIPEGGRNEQFF	TGTGCCAGCATCCCCGAGGGGGGGCGAAATGAGCAGTTCTTC
TRBJ2-2	.	TRBV19	.	CASTQGDYTGELFF	TGTGCCAGTACTCAGGGGGACTACACCGGGGAGCTGTTTTTT
TRBJ1-5	once	TRBV2	TRBD1	CASSEGRVGQGVIVQPQHF	TGTGCCAGCAGTGAAGGCCGAGTCGGGCAGGGGGTGATTGTTCAGCCCCAGCATTTT
TRBJ2-4	.	TRBV10-2	.	CASSESGVAKNIQYF	TGCGCCAGCAGTGAGTCTGGGGTAGCCAAAAACATTCAGTACTTC
TRBJ2-1	.	TRBV4-3	.	CASSHTWVGKPPYNEQFF	TGCGCCAGCAGCCACACATGGGTAGGGAAGCCCCCTTACAATGAGCAGTTCTTC
TRBJ2-3	.	TRBV7-9	.	CASSLGPNTQYF	TGTGCCAGCAGCCTGGGGCCAAATACGCAGTATTTT
TRBJ1-2	.	TRBV9	.	CASSPLGNYGYTF	TGTGCCAGCAGCCCCTTGGGCAACTATGGCTACACCTTC
TRBJ2-7	.	TRBV7-9	.	CASSFEALEQYF	TGTGCCAGCAGCTTTGAGGCTTTGGAGCAGTACTTC
TRBJ2-7	.	TRBV9	.	CASSGGSSYEQYF	TGTGCCAGCAGCGGGGGAAGCTCCTACGAGCAGTACTTC
TRBJ2-2	.	TRBV2	.	CASSQPLWDTNTGELFF	TGTGCCAGCAGTCAACCGCTTTGGGACACCAACACCGGGGAGCTGTTTTTT
TRBJ2-3	.	TRBV20-1	.	CSAREFVQPEF	TGCAGTGCTAGAGAGTTTGTACAGCCGGAATTT
TRBJ2-3	once	TRBV9	.	CASSVEGRADTQYF	TGTGCCAGCAGCGTAGAAGGGCGTGCAGATACGCAGTATTTT
TRBJ2-7	once	TRBV6-6	.	CASSSLATWDEQYF	TGTGCCAGCAGTTCCCTAGCGACCTGGGACGAGCAGTACTTC
TRBJ1-2	.	TRBV21-1	.	CASSKWAAHYGYTF	TGTGCCAGCAGCAAATGGGCGGCCCACTATGGCTACACCTTC
TRBJ2-3	.	TRBV6-1	.	CASSEDLGGVTDTQYF	TGTGCCAGCAGTGAAGATCTTGGCGGGGTCACAGATACGCAGTATTTT
TRBJ2-3	.	TRBV7-3	.	CASSSLTTDTQYF	TGTGCCAGCAGCTCCCTGACCACAGATACGCAGTATTTT
TRBJ1-2	.	TRBV27	.	CASSLWSQFLEGYTF	TGTGCCAGCAGTTTATGGTCTCAGTTCCTTGAAGGCTACACCTTC
TRBJ2-5	.	TRBV6-6	TRBD1	CASSLTGVQETQYF	TGTGCCAGCAGCCTCACAGGGGTTCAAGAGACCCAGTACTTC
TRBJ2-1	.	TRBV27	TRBD2	CASSSLLAHNEQFF	TGTGCCAGCAGTTCCCTACTAGCGCACAATGAGCAGTTCTTC
TRBJ2-3	.	TRBV30	.	CAWSKPRDNTDTQYF	TGTGCCTGGAGTAAACCTAGAGATAACACAGATACGCAGTATTTT
TRBJ2-7	.	TRBV6-1	.	CASSATRSGWGYEQYF	TGTGCCAGCAGTGCCACCCGGTCAGGGTGGGGCTACGAGCAGTACTTC
TRBJ2-1	once	TRBV7-9	.	CASSSGEPFGFF	TGTGCCAGCAGCTCCGGTGAACCGTTCGGGTTCTTC